These 25 T cell receptor beta chains came from one sample sequenced in a study of somatic mutations in cytotoxic T cells in rheumatoid arthritis. Clones were sequenced by immunoSEQ multiplex PCR, and TCRdb holds only the in-frame ones, with some missing. The repertoire includes some 11,000 clones, 65% to 80% of them detected once, and approximately 35% sits in the top ten. The sample was CD8+ T cells sorted from blood. These receptors were obtained from an adult with rheumatoid arthritis.

As for this clone: Within the sample, other DNA sequences also encode this same CDR3. V and J are TRBV9 and TRBJ2-7; 11 bases line up with TRBD1. V was clipped by 2 bases and J by 2 bases; unmatched bases: 0. The V gene's germline CDR1 is SGDLS and CDR2 YYNGEE. The CDR3 is made up of 14 amino acids. The chain's CDR3 is CASSVGQGAYEQYF. CDR3 nucleotides: TGTGCCAGCAGCGTGGGACAGGGGGCCTACGAGCAGTACTTC.

The CDR3 sequence: CASSAWTGSYEQYF. The CDR3 DNA reads TGTGCCAGTAGTGCATGGACAGGCAGCTACGAGCAGTACTTC. The chain links TRBV19 to TRBJ2-7, with 7 bases identical to TRBD1. The CDR3 is made up of 14 amino acids. Per the germline V gene, CDR1 is LNHDA and CDR2 is SQIVND (reference sequence). V shed 5 bases, J shed 3 bases, and the junction held 7 bases outside the gene matches. Full variable domain (rest looked up from reference TRBV19 and TRBJ2-7): DGGITQSPKYLFRKEGQNVTLSCEQNLNHDAMYWYRQDPGQGLRLIYYSQIVNDFQKGDIAEGYSVSREKKESFPLTVTSAQKNPTAFYLCASSAWTGSYEQYFGPGTRLTVT.

The CDR3 region has the DNA TGCGCCAGCAGCCAGGACCGGGACGGAGTCTACGAGCAGTACTTC. This encodes CASSQDRDGVYEQYF. The chain couples TRBV4-1 to TRBJ2-7; the D gene could be TRBD1 or TRBD2 (5 bases each). Germline-derived CDR1 and CDR2 are MGHRA and YSYEKL. The CDR3 sequence is 15 residues long. Trimming cost V 3 bases and J 3 bases, with 15 bases left between them.

This chain joins TRBV12-5 and TRBJ2-1, with D tentatively TRBD2 (5 bases). Germline loops: CDR1 LGHNT, CDR2 FRNRAP. The germline V and J ends were trimmed by 2 bases and 4 bases, with 18 bases remaining between them. This CDR3 is 17 amino acids long. The CDR3 loop reads CASGLSGPGYLYNEQFF. CDR3 nucleotides: TGTGCTAGTGGTTTGAGTGGGCCGGGATACCTATACAATGAGCAGTTCTTC.

The chain employs TRBV11-3 and TRBJ2-7, with a tentative D call TRBD2 (5 bases). This CDR3 has 14 amino acids. Germline V gene sequence: CDR1 SGHNT, CDR2 YENEEA. Trimming stripped 5 bases from V and 0 bases from J, with 11 bases between. Here the CDR3 DNA reads TGTGCCAGCAGCCGTCCGGGGAGCTCCTACGAGCAGTACTTC. Its protein is CASSRPGSSYEQYF.

In this sample, this clone turned up a few times. The rearrangement joins TRBV4-3 to TRBJ2-7, with TRBD2 as a possible D gene (5 bases). The CDR3 has 15 residues. CDR1 and CDR2 (germline): LGHNA, YSLEER. The V end lost 1 base, the J end lost 2 bases, and 12 bases lay between the germline ends. CDR3 amino acids: CASSQGTGRAYEQYF. The DNA for the CDR3 is TGCGCCAGCAGCCAAGGGACGGGAAGGGCCTACGAGCAGTACTTC.

The rearrangement joins TRBV7-8 to TRBJ2-7, with D hard to call. V was shortened by 3 bases and J by 7 bases, with 10 bases between the two germline ends. The CDR3 contains 12 residues. Germline V gene sequence: CDR1 SGHVS, CDR2 FQNEAQ. For the CDR3, the DNA is TGTGCCAGCAGCTTGAGACCTGGGGAGCAGTACTTC. It specifies CASSLRPGEQYF.

This clone was detected a few times. The chain couples TRBV6-5 to TRBJ2-1; D is uncertain. Germline CDR1 is MNHEY and CDR2 is SVGAGI. This CDR3 has 12 residues. V gave up 6 bases and J gave up 8 bases, with 11 bases separating them. CDR3 residues: CASRSWGDEQFF. CDR3 nucleotide sequence: TGTGCCAGCAGGTCTTGGGGTGATGAGCAGTTCTTC.

This clone has only one observation. The chain couples TRBV27 to TRBJ2-2; 15 nucleotides agree with TRBD2. J was trimmed by 6 bases and V by 2 bases; bases with no gene match: 1. The V gene's germline CDR1 is MNHEY and CDR2 SMNVEV (reference sequence). The CDR3 consists of 16 residues. The CDR3 DNA is TGTGCCAGCAGTTTAGGACTAGCGGGAGGGTCCGGGGAGCTGTTTTTT. Translating it yields CASSLGLAGGSGELFF.

In this sample, this clone turned up once. The chain couples TRBV7-2 to TRBJ1-1; D is undetermined. The germline CDR1 and CDR2 sequences are SGHTA and FQGNSA. The ends were cut back, 2 bases at V and 5 bases at J, with 9 bases in the middle. The CDR3 consists of 13 residues. The chain's CDR3 is CASSLLRWTEAFF. The CDR3 DNA sequence: TGTGCCAGCAGCTTATTACGATGGACTGAAGCTTTCTTT.

The chain has TRBV27 and TRBJ2-1; D might be TRBD1 (8 bases). Germline V gives CDR1 MNHEY, CDR2 SMNVEV (reference sequence). CDR3 length equals 14 residues. The V end was cut by 6 bases, the J end by 7 bases, with 16 bases between. CDR3 protein: CASRRVQGGNEQFF. As DNA, the CDR3 is TGTGCCAGCAGGCGCGTACAGGGGGGGAATGAGCAGTTCTTC.

This clone was observed a single time. The chain recombines TRBV5-6 with TRBJ2-1, with a possible D match to TRBD1 (6 bases). Germline V lookup: CDR1 SGHDT, CDR2 YYEEEE. Between the trimmed V and J ends, which lost 4 bases and 7 bases, there was a span of 9 bases. CDR3 size: 12 residues. CDR3 bases: TGTGCCAGCAGCCGCACAGGGAATGAGCAGTTCTTC. As protein: CASSRTGNEQFF.

The chain joins TRBV15 to TRBJ2-5; tentative D call: TRBD2 (5 bases). Looked up from germline, CDR1 is LNHNV and CDR2 is YYDKDF (reference sequence). The CDR3 length is 14 residues. The V end lost 1 base, the J end lost 6 bases, and 12 bases lay between the germline ends. The CDR3 nucleotides are TGTGCCACCAGCAGAGTGCGGGTGGGAAAGACCCAGTACTTC. As protein: CATSRVRVGKTQYF.

About this clone: The same CDR3 also results from other DNA sequences found in this sample. The CDR3 region is CASRQGGSPLHF. The CDR3 region has the DNA TGTGCCAGCCGACAGGGAGGTTCACCCCTCCACTTT. This chain links TRBV6-5 with TRBJ1-6, with 7 nucleotides matching TRBD1. Germline CDR1 and CDR2: MNHEY and SVGAGI. V lost 8 bases to trimming and J lost 9 bases; unmatched junction nucleotides: 4. The CDR3 sequence is 12 residues long.

This chain joins TRBV7-6 and TRBJ2-7; D is ambiguous. CDR1 SGHVS and CDR2 FNYEAQ come from the germline V gene. The V gene lost 1 base and the J gene lost 2 bases, with 6 bases spanning the gap. CDR3 length equals 13 residues. This CDR3 reads CASSLESAYEQYF. The CDR3 DNA sequence: TGTGCCAGCAGCTTAGAGTCGGCCTACGAGCAGTACTTC.

With regard to this clone: It is unclear where the CDR3 begins or ends on the DNA, so no DNA is shown, and the CDR3 is as TCRdb lists it. The chain uses TRBV5-6 and TRBJ2-2; the DNA was not used to check the table's D call, TRBD2. CDR1 and CDR2 (germline): SGHDT, YYEEEE. The CDR3 comprises 18 residues, both ends counted. The CDR3 protein is CASSFGLAGGRRAGELFF.

V is TRBV19 and J is TRBJ2-6; D might be TRBD2 (5 bases). This CDR3 comprises 13 residues. Germline V gene data show CDR1 as LNHDA and CDR2 as SQIVND (reference sequence). The V gene lost 8 bases and the J gene lost 5 bases, with 10 bases spanning the gap. As DNA, the CDR3 is TGTGCCAGTGGACTCGTATGGGCCAACGTCCTGACTTTC. Translation: CASGLVWANVLTF. Full variable domain (rest looked up from reference TRBV19 and TRBJ2-6): DGGITQSPKYLFRKEGQNVTLSCEQNLNHDAMYWYRQDPGQGLRLIYYSQIVNDFQKGDIAEGYSVSREKKESFPLTVTSAQKNPTAFYLCASGLVWANVLTFGAGSRLTVL.

V and J are TRBV7-3 and TRBJ2-2, with D possibly called TRBD1 or TRBD2 (5 bases each). CDR3 length: 16 residues. The germline CDR1 and CDR2 sequences are SGHTA and FQGTGA. The germline V and J ends were trimmed by 3 bases and 5 bases, with 16 bases remaining between them. The CDR3 region is CASSFLGEPGTGELFF. The CDR3 region has the DNA TGTGCCAGCAGCTTCCTAGGGGAGCCGGGGACCGGGGAGCTGTTTTTT.

The V gene is TRBV5-1, the J gene TRBJ2-1; D is unresolved. V dropped 1 base and J dropped 3 bases, with 5 bases sitting between them. The germline CDR1 and CDR2 sequences are SGHRS and YFSETQ. CDR3 length equals 13 residues. The CDR3 DNA sequence: TGCGCCAGCAGCTTGATCAGCTACAATGAGCAGTTCTTC. Translation: CASSLISYNEQFF.

This clone rates as medium-sized (0.01 to 0.1%). The CDR3 DNA reads TGTGCCAGCAGCTTAGTTATCTCGGGACTAGCGGGCTTGAACACCGGGGAGCTGTTTTTT. Its translation: CASSLVISGLAGLNTGELFF. The chain carries TRBV7-8 and TRBJ2-2; 12 bases are shared with TRBD2. The CDR3 has 20 amino acids. The V gene end was trimmed by 1 base and the J gene end by 1 base; junction bases not matched to a gene: 10. The germline CDR1 and CDR2 sequences are SGHVS and FQNEAQ.

The rearrangement joins TRBV19 to TRBJ1-6; the D is unclear. This CDR3 has 16 residues. The germline V gene encodes CDR1 LNHDA and CDR2 SQIVND (reference sequence). V was clipped by 6 bases and J by 14 bases, with 26 bases between them. CDR3 nucleotide sequence: TGTGCCAGTAGCACTTCCCGGACGCTTGGTACTACGGCCCTCCACTTT. It is translated as CASSTSRTLGTTALHF.

This clone appeared a single time. The chain employs TRBV4-1 and TRBJ2-7; D gene unclear. Germline assignment: CDR1 MGHRA and CDR2 YSYEKL. There are 16 residues in the CDR3. Trimming took off 1 base at V and 2 bases at J, with 15 bases between the two ends. CDR3 DNA sequence: TGCGCCAGCAGCCAAGTCGAGACCGATGGGACCTACGAGCAGTACTTC. Protein product: CASSQVETDGTYEQYF.

This clone was found a few times. The rearrangement links TRBV13 to TRBJ2-7, with D possibly being TRBD2 (5 bases). This CDR3 comprises 14 residues. Germline V gives CDR1 PRHDT, CDR2 FYEKMQ (reference sequence). The V end lost 2 bases, the J end lost 0 bases, and 8 bases lay between the germline ends. The CDR3 nucleotides read TGTGCCAGCAGCTTATCTGGGAGCTCCTACGAGCAGTACTTC. Its protein is CASSLSGSSYEQYF.

This clone was picked up one time. The genes are TRBV4-3 and TRBJ2-1; D possibly matches TRBD1 or TRBD2 (7 bases each). V lost 3 bases and J lost 1, with 16 bases in between. The CDR3 consists of 17 residues. Germline V lookup: CDR1 LGHNA, CDR2 YSLEER. This chain's CDR3 is CASSQRGPSGSYNEQFF. Here the CDR3 DNA reads TGCGCCAGCAGCCAGAGGGGGCCTAGCGGATCCTACAATGAGCAGTTCTTC.

The chain has TRBV5-1 and TRBJ1-6; D might be TRBD1 (6 bases). The CDR3 runs to 15 residues. The V gene's germline CDR1 is SGHRS and CDR2 YFSETQ. V was shortened by 1 base and J by 6 bases, with 11 bases between the two germline ends. The CDR3 reads CASSLWGAGNSPLHF. CDR3 nucleotides: TGCGCCAGCAGCTTGTGGGGGGCAGGTAATTCACCCCTCCACTTT.